The T cell receptor (beta chain) described here comes from a study of blood T cell repertoires in COVID-19 (dated by TCRdb to the early 2020s). For the wider study: Samples covering the acute and convalescent phases of COVID-19 were provided by collaborators in the United States, Italy and Spain. The material from the prospective study consisted of cDNA or gDNA derived from T cells, B-cell-depleted T cells, or PBMCs. HLA class I and class II types, where available, came from metadata supplied by the sample provider rather than from assay-based typing. Nearly every sample came with metadata listing a de-identified subject ID, COVID-19 status, age in years and sex. The repertoires were released in a freely available public database intended as a resource for research on the immune response to SARS-CoV-2. The samples were drawn from the first 160 participants of the ongoing ImmuneRACE study and from 1,254 subjects provided by 6 global collaborators. Deeply sampled blood TCRbeta repertoires from subjects exposed to, actively infected with, or recovered from COVID-19 were included in the dataset.

The immunoSEQ Assay, a bias-controlled multiplex PCR, was used to amplify TCRbeta CDR3 regions from genomic DNA. The paper's data handling went like this. The number of nucleated cells in each sample was estimated by amplification of reference gene primers within the assay. To quantify the absolute abundance of each unique TCRbeta CDR3 rearrangement, sequence reads were collapsed and filtered. For each sample, productive Simpson clonality was calculated as the square root of Simpson's diversity index over productive rearrangements. As stored in TCRdb, this immuneACCESS dataset retains in-frame rearrangements with V and J assigned. A fraction of the clones does not appear; measured against another copy, unresolved V genes explain less than half of the discrepancy, and the remainder lacks a known reason. From that table come the V and J calls and clone size; the DNA was used to work out D and trimming. The table for this sample lists 200,000 to 300,000 clones; approximately 78% of them were counted only once. The ten most abundant clones make up over 10% of the sample.

The collaborating institutions used their own protocols to collect whole blood in K2EDTA tubes. Collaborator samples were shipped for TCRbeta analysis as frozen whole blood, isolated PBMCs, or DNA extracted from either sample type. The germline V gene (reference sequence) supplies CDR1 LGHDT and CDR2 YNNKEL. The CDR3 starts with the cysteine, ends with the phenylalanine, and has 15 residues. The CDR3 DNA has 45 bases and is translated from base 1. Relative to germline, V is 0 bases shorter and J is 1 base shorter, with 7 bases between their ends. Paper-wide results and their limitations: The amount of clinical and demographic metadata varied by source and participant and was provided uncurated.

On this clone itself: What antigen it recognizes has not been identified. The sample holds no much larger clone one base away, and base qualities are not on file.

The chain joins TRBV3-1 (or the pseudogene TRBV3-2) to TRBJ2-1; the D gene is perhaps TRBD1, on 6 matching bases. This receptor was obtained from a woman aged 55-69 years with active or convalescent COVID-19. The sequencing sample was made of peripheral blood. The encoded CDR3 is CASSQDRGSYNEQFF. The nucleotide sequence reads TGTGCCAGCAGCCAAGACAGGGGTTCCTACAATGAGCAGTTCTTC.